This TCR beta chain was recovered during a study of blood T cell repertoires in COVID-19. Per the germline V gene, CDR1 is LGHDT and CDR2 is YNNKEL (reference sequence). V gave up 3 bases and J gave up 5 bases, with 18 bases separating them. CDR3 size: 16 residues. Sequencing used immunoSEQ multiplex PCR; TCRdb keeps in-frame clones, though not all of them. The table has a few hundred thousand clones, 83% seen once. The sequenced material came from PBMCs or T cells enriched from blood (not recorded which). The clonotype was recovered from a woman aged 45 to 65 who had recovered from COVID-19. The rearrangement uses TRBV3-1 (or the pseudogene TRBV3-2) and TRBJ2-3; possible D gene TRBD1, 8 bases. The CDR3 DNA reads TGTGCCAGCAGCCAGCGCCGACAGGGGAGGGGAGATACGCAGTATTTT. Protein product: CASSQRRQGRGDTQYF.